The T cell receptor beta chain under discussion was sequenced for a study of human CD8 memory T cell subsets. Germline loops: CDR1 SQVTM, CDR2 ANQGSEA. The CDR3 spans 13 residues. The authors identified stem-like memory CD8+ T cells (TSTEM) as CCR7+ PD-1- TIGIT-. Sequencing libraries of TCR beta were made by UMI-labeled 5' RACE. Reanalyzing the 5' RACE reads, TCRdb keeps one entry per CDR3 protein, without DNA. This table holds roughly 16,000 distinct CDR3 sequences. This chain joins TRBV29-1 and TRBJ2-2. The sample was CD8+ stem-like memory T cells (TSCM and TCM) sorted from PBMCs. Indicated subset: stem-like memory CD8 T cells (TSTEM), CCR7+ PD-1- TIGIT-. This receptor was taken from a human donor in good health. The chain's CDR3 is CSVVEENTGELFF.